Detailed here is one T cell receptor (beta chain). The specificity of this receptor is unknown. Base qualities were left out, and no much larger clone turns up one base away. Trimming takes 1 base from V and 8 bases from J, and the germline ends sit 16 bases apart. Sequences SGHRS (CDR1) and YFSETQ (CDR2) are obtained from the germline V gene. Including the terminal cysteine and phenylalanine, the CDR3 comprises 16 residues. Just the 48-base CDR3 DNA is kept, in frame starting at base 1. For unsorted PBMC libraries, 2 million PBMCs were used after storage in RNAlater at -80 degrees C until RNA extraction. Multiple sclerosis patients were enrolled in a US clinical protocol evaluating disease progression by magnetic resonance imaging. Peripheral blood underwent Ficoll-Hypaque density gradient centrifugation to isolate PBMCs, which were then cryopreserved in liquid nitrogen. cDNA was synthesized by template-switch 5'RACE using a primer carrying a 10-nucleotide random unique molecular identifier by which each TCR transcript was tagged. Every sequencing run covered 15-18 subjects and yielded more than 180 million TCR-beta sequences. The RNeasy kit was used for extraction of total RNA. The KAPA Real-time Library Amplification kit was used to amplify TCR-beta VDJ regions with primers targeting the TCR constant region and the 5'RACE anchor. A first PCR added sample indexes and Illumina adaptors, after which a second PCR increased the library yield. After Ampure bead purification, the roughly 650 bp TCR product was size-selected on a 2% E-gel SizeSelection system. Before pooling, library quality was checked on a Bioanalyzer, concentration was measured with Qubit, and libraries were quantified with the Kapa Library Quantification kit. An Illumina HiSeq 2500 was used to sequence the libraries paired-end at 2 x 150 bp. To increase sequence diversity, roughly 23-30% phiX was spiked into each library pool. The study's own analysis went as follows. The quality-filtered reads were processed with the UMI-based MiGEC pipeline, whose error correction step removed more than 75% of the raw TCR sequences. VDJ genes were aligned to IMGT germline references, and each clonotype was defined by a unique CDR3 amino acid sequence together with V-J genes. VDJtools evaluated clonal expansion, Shannon diversity and CDR3 relatedness (CalcPairwiseDistances, ClusterSamples); CLCbio workbench built phylogenetic trees. A clone was classed as expanded if it had 8 or more unique UMIs, a cutoff based on coefficient-of-variation modelling across technical triplicates. Using fastp trimming at Q25 and MiXCR clonotype assembly, TCRdb reanalyzed the public sequencing data and kept in-frame beta chains. Duplicate CDR3 protein sequences are folded into a single record with the most common DNA and genes. TCRdb, not the original authors, processed these V and J calls. The sample records over 50,000 distinct CDR3 sequences, about 5.2% of which are singletons. Around 5.3% of the sample is held by the ten biggest clonotypes.

This record belongs to a study of neurological immune-mediated disorders (dated by TCRdb to between 2018 and 2021). For the wider study: Among the roughly 35 multiple sclerosis patients, approximately 30 had relapsing-remitting MS and 3 had secondary progressive MS. Using UMI-based sequencing, the study compared peripheral blood TCR-beta repertoires from patients with HTLV-I-associated myelopathy (HAM/TSP), patients with multiple sclerosis, and healthy controls. The 95 to 110 TCR-beta libraries covered PBMC samples along with longitudinal samples, technical triplicates, and paired sorted CD4+ and CD8+ T-cell subsets. The cohort comprised roughly 69 subjects: 15 or so HAM/TSP patients, approximately 34 multiple sclerosis patients and around 20 healthy controls. General study outcomes and caveats: The highest TCR clonal expansion was observed in HAM/TSP patients, whereas the lowest was observed in MS patients, even when compared with healthy controls. Expanded clones from different subjects shared no identical CDR3 amino acid sequences, which suggests that TCR-beta repertoires were private in all groups. The MS cluster was not associated with any clinical or MRI features, and the authors stated that larger cohorts are needed. Phylogenetic analysis grouped repertoires from 18 of 34 MS patients into a cluster of related CDR3 sequences, suggesting a possible repertoire-level signature.

The V and J genes are TRBV5-1 and TRBJ1-6; TRBD1 is a weak D gene call, 5 bases matching. The sequenced sample was PBMCs. The clonotype was recovered from a human donor with multiple sclerosis. The donor label of this sample is uncertain. The DNA is TGCGCCAGCAGCTTGAAGGCAGGGAGTTCGGATTCACCCCTCCACTTT. It specifies CASSLKAGSSDSPLHF.